These 9 T cell receptor beta chains share one sample of origin, sequenced in a study of cytomegalovirus exposure and HLA in healthy donors. The method was immunoSEQ multiplex PCR; TCRdb's version includes in-frame clones alone and lacks a portion of them. The repertoire holds 150,000 to 160,000 clones, 70% to 90% seen once, with 20% to 25% in the top ten. The sample was PBMCs. These receptor sequences come from a young man in good health and CMV-seropositive.

The rearrangement joins TRBV12-5 to TRBJ1-1; D call uncertain. The CDR3 runs 15 residues. The germline gives CDR1 LGHNT, CDR2 FRNRAP. The germline V and J ends were trimmed by 5 bases and 1 base, with 14 bases remaining between them. The DNA for the CDR3 is TGTGCTAGTGGTCTGGACTCGGGGAGGAACACTGAAGCTTTCTTT. As protein: CASGLDSGRNTEAFF. The full variable domain, completed using reference TRBV12-5 and TRBJ1-1, is DARVTQTPRHKVTEMGQEVTMRCQPILGHNTVFWYRQTMMQGLELLAYFRNRAPLDDSGMPKDRFSAEMPDATLATLKIQPSEPRDSAVYFCASGLDSGRNTEAFFGQGTRLTVV.

This chain links TRBV2 with TRBJ2-1; TRBD1 matches 10 bases. V shed 6 bases, J shed 6 bases, and the junction held 8 bases outside the gene matches. Germline-derived CDR1 and CDR2 are SNHLY and FYNNEI. The CDR3 sequence is 15 residues long. The CDR3 region has the DNA TGTGCCAGCAGCAAGACAGGGGGCGAGGGCAATGAGCAGTTCTTC. It translates to CASSKTGGEGNEQFF. Combining the CDR3 with reference TRBV2 and TRBJ2-1 gives the whole variable domain EPEVTQTPSHQVTQMGQEVILRCVPISNHLYFYWYRQILGQKVEFLVSFYNNEISEKSEIFDDQFSVERPDGSNFTLKIRSTKLEDSAMYFCASSKTGGEGNEQFFGPGTRLTVL.

The chain joins TRBV6-6 to TRBJ1-2, with 7 bases aligning to TRBD1. The germline CDR1 and CDR2 sequences are MNHNY and SVGAGI (reference sequence). This CDR3 region has 14 residues. The V gene end was trimmed by 5 bases and the J gene end by 8 bases; junction bases not matched to a gene: 11. CDR3 coding DNA: TGTGCCAGCAGTACCCAAGGGGGCCGCTGGGGCTACACCTTC. Translation gives CASSTQGGRWGYTF.

The CDR3 spells CSVVPSSAGQGKTHGYTF. The DNA for the CDR3 is TGCAGCGTTGTCCCGTCGAGTGCCGGACAGGGGAAAACCCATGGCTACACCTTC. The chain recombines TRBV29-1 with TRBJ1-2; 9 positions agree with TRBD1. CDR1 and CDR2 from the germline V gene are SQVTM and ANQGSEA. Trimming cost V 4 bases and J 6 bases; bases outside gene matches: 21. The CDR3 loop spans 18 amino acids.

CDR3 amino acids: CASSSRQGDYNEQFF. The CDR3 DNA reads TGTGCCAGCTCGTCAAGACAGGGGGACTACAATGAGCAGTTCTTC. The chain employs TRBV18 and TRBJ2-1, with 9 bases identical to TRBD1. The CDR3 is 15 amino acids. After removal of 6 bases from V and 3 bases from J, the junction contained 6 bases not matched to a gene. Germline V gene lookup returns CDR1 KGHSH and CDR2 LQKENI.

The J gene is TRBJ2-3, the V gene TRBV14, with D possibly TRBD2 on 5 matching bases. The CDR3 covers 17 residues. Trimming took off 2 bases at V and 4 bases at J, with 19 bases between the two ends. Germline assignment: CDR1 SGHDN and CDR2 FVKESK. CDR3 bases: TGTGCCAGCAGCCAATTCGAGGCGGGCTTGGGGTCAGATACGCAGTATTTT. As protein: CASSQFEAGLGSDTQYF.

The chain has TRBV18 and TRBJ2-6; D unclear. Germline V lookup: CDR1 KGHSH, CDR2 LQKENI. The CDR3 totals 15 residues. Trimming cost V 3 bases and J 2 bases, with 8 bases left between them. In nucleotides, the CDR3 is TGTGCCAGCTCACCGCGCGTTACTGGGGCCAACGTCCTGACTTTC. Protein: CASSPRVTGANVLTF.

The chain is built from TRBV7-2 and TRBJ2-1; TRBD1 agrees at 11 bases. This CDR3 is 15 amino acids long. Germline V gives CDR1 SGHTA, CDR2 FQGNSA. The trim removed 5 bases at V and 2 bases at J, leaving 2 bases unmatched. The CDR3 loop is CASSRDRGTYNEQFF. CDR3 sequence (DNA): TGTGCCAGCAGCCGGGACAGGGGGACCTACAATGAGCAGTTCTTC.

This chain joins TRBV7-6 and TRBJ2-3; the match to TRBD2 covers 13 bases. The CDR3 length is 19 residues. Germline-derived CDR1 and CDR2 are SGHVS and FNYEAQ. Trimming at V came to 0 bases and at J to 2 bases, leaving 8 bases not matched to a gene. The CDR3 bases are TGTGCCAGCAGCTTAGCCGCTGGACTAGCGGGAGCCCACACAGATACGCAGTATTTT. Translated: CASSLAAGLAGAHTDTQYF. The full variable domain, its missing parts supplied by reference TRBV7-6 and TRBJ2-3, is GAGVSQSPRYKVTKRGQDVALRCDPISGHVSLYWYRQALGQGPEFLTYFNYEAQQDKSGLPNDRFSAERPEGSISTLTIQRTEQRDSAMYRCASSLAAGLAGAHTDTQYFGPGTRLTVL.